Listed below are T cell receptor beta chains from one sample, sequenced in a study of T cell changes during pregnancy in multiple sclerosis. TCRdb's copy holds only in-frame clones and misses some; the assay was immunoSEQ multiplex PCR. The sample contains more than 45,000 clones, around 94% of which appear only once. Source: CD4+ T cells from peripheral blood mononuclear cells, taken in the second trimester of pregnancy. The receptors stem from a female donor in good health, enrolled as a control in a pregnancy study. Both conserved end residues are part of each CDR3. The D gene is left open where the match is weak. Clone size is not always given. Where it is, it says once, few, many or a class for expanded clones.

>TRBJ2-5|TRBV7-9|TRBD2|NA
CASSLLAALQETQYF
TGTGCCAGCAGCTTGCTAGCGGCACTACAAGAGACCCAGTACTTC
>TRBJ2-5|TRBV5-1|NA|once
CASSLTGETQYF
TGCGCCAGCAGCTTGACGGGGGAGACCCAGTACTTC
>TRBJ1-3|TRBV27|NA|NA
CASSLRGLSGNTIYF
TGTGCCAGCAGCCTCCGGGGACTCTCTGGAAACACCATATATTTT
>TRBJ2-7|TRBV2|NA|NA
CASSEQGPTYEQYF
TGTGCCAGCAGTGAGCAGGGGCCGACCTACGAGCAGTACTTC
>TRBJ1-2|TRBV19|NA|NA
CASSERTPPRGYTF
TGTGCCAGTAGTGAACGGACACCGCCAAGGGGCTACACCTTC
>TRBJ1-5|TRBV5-1|NA|NA
CASSIEPQRDGSNQPQHF
TGCGCCAGCAGCATCGAGCCCCAGCGGGACGGTAGCAATCAGCCCCAGCATTTT
>TRBJ2-2|TRBV7-6|TRBD1|NA
CASSLARGRNGELFF
TGTGCCAGCAGCTTAGCAAGGGGGCGTAACGGGGAGCTGTTTTTT
>TRBJ2-1|TRBV2|TRBD1|once
CASPRGTGSYNEQFF
TGTGCCAGCCCGCGAGGGACAGGGTCCTACAATGAGCAGTTCTTC
>TRBJ2-7|TRBV18|NA|NA
CASSANRYEQYF
TGTGCCAGCTCAGCTAACAGATACGAGCAGTACTTC
>TRBJ1-2|TRBV27|NA|NA
CASSPADGFVGYGYTF
TGTGCCAGCAGCCCAGCGGACGGATTCGTGGGATATGGCTACACCTTC
>TRBJ2-4|TRBV19|TRBD1|NA
CASTDRGAKNIQYF
TGTGCCAGTACCGACAGGGGAGCCAAAAACATTCAGTACTTC